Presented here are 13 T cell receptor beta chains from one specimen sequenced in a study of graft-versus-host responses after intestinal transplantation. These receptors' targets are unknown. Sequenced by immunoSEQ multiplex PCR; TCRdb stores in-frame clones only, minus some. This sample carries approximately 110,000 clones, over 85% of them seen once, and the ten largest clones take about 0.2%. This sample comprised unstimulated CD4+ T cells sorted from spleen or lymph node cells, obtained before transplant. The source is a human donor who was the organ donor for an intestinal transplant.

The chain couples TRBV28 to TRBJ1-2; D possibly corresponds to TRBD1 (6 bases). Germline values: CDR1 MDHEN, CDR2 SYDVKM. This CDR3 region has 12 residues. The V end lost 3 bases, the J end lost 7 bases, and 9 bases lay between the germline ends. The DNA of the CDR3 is TGTGCCAGCAGTTTCGGGGGGGCTGGCTACACCTTC. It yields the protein CASSFGGAGYTF.

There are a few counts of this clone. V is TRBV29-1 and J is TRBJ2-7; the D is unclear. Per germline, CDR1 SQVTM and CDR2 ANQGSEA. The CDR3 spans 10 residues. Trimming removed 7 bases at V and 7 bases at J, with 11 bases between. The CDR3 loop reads CSDGVPEQYF. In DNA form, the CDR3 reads TGCAGCGATGGGGTTCCAGAGCAGTACTTC.

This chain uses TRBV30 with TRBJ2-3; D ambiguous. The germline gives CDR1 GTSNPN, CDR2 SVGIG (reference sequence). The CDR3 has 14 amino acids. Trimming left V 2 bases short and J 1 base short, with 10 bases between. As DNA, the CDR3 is TGTGCCTGGAGTCCCTTTGGTGGCACAGATACGCAGTATTTT. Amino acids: CAWSPFGGTDTQYF.

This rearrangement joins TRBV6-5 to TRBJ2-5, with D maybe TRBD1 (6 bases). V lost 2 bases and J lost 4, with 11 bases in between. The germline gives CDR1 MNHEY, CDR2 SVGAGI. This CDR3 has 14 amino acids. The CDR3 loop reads CASSYTGFAETQYF. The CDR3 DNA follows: TGTGCCAGCAGTTACACAGGGTTTGCAGAGACCCAGTACTTC.

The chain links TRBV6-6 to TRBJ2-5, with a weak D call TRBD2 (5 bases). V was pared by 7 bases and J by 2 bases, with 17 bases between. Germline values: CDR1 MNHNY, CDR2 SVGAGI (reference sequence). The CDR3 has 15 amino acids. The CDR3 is CASTLMGSEQETQYF. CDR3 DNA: TGTGCCAGCACCCTCATGGGTAGCGAACAAGAGACCCAGTACTTC.

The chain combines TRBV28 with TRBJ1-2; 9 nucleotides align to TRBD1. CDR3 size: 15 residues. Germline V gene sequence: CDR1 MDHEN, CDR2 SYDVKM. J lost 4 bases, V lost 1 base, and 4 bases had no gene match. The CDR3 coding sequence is TGTGCCAGCAGTTTATCCGACAGGGGGGGCTATGGCTACACCTTC. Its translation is CASSLSDRGGYGYTF.

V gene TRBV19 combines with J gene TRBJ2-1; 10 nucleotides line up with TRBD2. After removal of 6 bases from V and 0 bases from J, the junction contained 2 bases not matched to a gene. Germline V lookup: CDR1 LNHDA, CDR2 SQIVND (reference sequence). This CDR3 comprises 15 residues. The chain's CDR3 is CASSASGSSYNEQFF. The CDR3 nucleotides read TGTGCCAGTAGCGCTAGCGGGAGCTCCTACAATGAGCAGTTCTTC.

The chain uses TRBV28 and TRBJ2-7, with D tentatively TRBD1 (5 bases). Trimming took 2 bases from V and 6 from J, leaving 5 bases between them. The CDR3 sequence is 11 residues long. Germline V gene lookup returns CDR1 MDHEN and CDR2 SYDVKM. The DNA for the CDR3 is TGTGCCAGCAGTTTACAGGGCGAGCAGTACTTC. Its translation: CASSLQGEQYF.

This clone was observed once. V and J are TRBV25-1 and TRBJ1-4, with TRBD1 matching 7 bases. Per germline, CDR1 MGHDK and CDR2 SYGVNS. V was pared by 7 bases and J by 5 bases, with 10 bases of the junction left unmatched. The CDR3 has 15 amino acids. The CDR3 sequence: CASKRTGQKNEKLFF. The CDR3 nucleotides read TGTGCCAGCAAAAGAACGGGACAGAAAAATGAAAAACTGTTTTTT.

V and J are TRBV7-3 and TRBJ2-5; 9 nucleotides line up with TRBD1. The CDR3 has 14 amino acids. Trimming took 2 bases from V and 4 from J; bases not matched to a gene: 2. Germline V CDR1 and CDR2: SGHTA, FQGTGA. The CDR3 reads CASSLWTGAETQYF. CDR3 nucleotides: TGTGCCAGCAGCTTATGGACAGGGGCAGAGACCCAGTACTTC.

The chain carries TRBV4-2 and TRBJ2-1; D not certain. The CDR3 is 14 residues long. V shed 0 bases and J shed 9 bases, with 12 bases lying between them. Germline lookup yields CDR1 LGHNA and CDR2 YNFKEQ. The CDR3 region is CASSQDSVLPEQFF. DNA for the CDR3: TGTGCCAGCAGCCAAGATTCGGTCCTCCCTGAGCAGTTCTTC.

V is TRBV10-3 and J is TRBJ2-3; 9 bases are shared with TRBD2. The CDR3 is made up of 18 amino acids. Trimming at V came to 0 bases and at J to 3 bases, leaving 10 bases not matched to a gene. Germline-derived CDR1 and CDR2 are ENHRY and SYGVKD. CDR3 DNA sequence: TGTGCCATCAGTGAGTCGGTAAGGTCTAGCGGGAAAACAGATACGCAGTATTTT. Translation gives CAISESVRSSGKTDTQYF.

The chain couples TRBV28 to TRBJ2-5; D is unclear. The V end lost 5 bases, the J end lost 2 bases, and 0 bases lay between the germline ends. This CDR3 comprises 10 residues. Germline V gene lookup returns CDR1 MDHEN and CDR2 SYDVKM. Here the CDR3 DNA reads TGTGCCAGCAGTCAAGAGACCCAGTACTTC. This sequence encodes CASSQETQYF.